What follows are 29 T cell receptor beta chains derived from one specimen sequenced in a study of shared clonotypes between healthy human individuals. The protocol was immunoSEQ multiplex PCR, while the TCRdb copy is restricted to in-frame clones and leaves out a portion. This repertoire shows about 1.1 million clones, around three quarters found once; its top ten account for 0.5% to 0.65%. Input material: memory CD4+ T cells from PBMCs. The subset here: CD45RA-negative fraction. These receptors were collected from a man younger than 35 in good health. Some clones in this sample may be carry-over from other donors' samples.

This clone showed up just once. This may stem from a read error, because a much larger clone lies one nucleotide away. V usage is TRBV28 and J usage is TRBJ2-2, with unresolved D. The CDR3 has 14 residues. Per germline, CDR1 MDHEN and CDR2 SYDVKM. The CDR3 coding sequence is TGTGCCGGCAGTGCACACGAGATCACCGGGGAGCTGTTTTTT. It translates to CAGSAHEITGELFF.

This clone has a handful of counts. The chain employs TRBV30 and TRBJ2-5; D gene uncertain. The CDR3 sequence is 13 residues long. V lost 1 base to trimming and J lost 5 bases, with 11 bases between them. In germline, CDR1 is GTSNPN, CDR2 SVGIG (reference sequence). CDR3 sequence (DNA): TGTGCCTGGAGTGGGCCGGGTGGGGAGACCCAGTACTTC. It specifies CAWSGPGGETQYF.

This clone has a single count. The rearrangement uses TRBV25-1 and TRBJ2-1; D may be TRBD2 (6 bases). With 8 bases removed from V and 2 bases from J, the gap between germline ends came to 13 bases. CDR3 size: 14 residues. Germline CDR1 and CDR2: MGHDK and SYGVNS. The CDR3 region is CASRTGGTYNEQFF. Here the CDR3 DNA reads TGTGCCAGCCGTACCGGGGGAACCTACAATGAGCAGTTCTTC.

The chain recombines TRBV21-1 with TRBJ1-5. TRBV21-1 is a known pseudogene. The CDR3 runs 17 residues. CDR3 sequence (DNA): TGTGCCAGCAGCAAAGCGCGTGGAGGGGAGACCAATCAGCCCCAGCATTTT. This sequence encodes CASSKARGGETNQPQHF.

The V call is TRBV7-9, the J call TRBJ2-1, with 15 bases matching TRBD2. The CDR3 is 15 amino acids. Germline V gives CDR1 SEHNR, CDR2 FQNEAQ (reference sequence). The junction had 9 bases not matched to a gene; V was cut back by 6 bases and J by 12 bases. The CDR3 sequence: CASSSSGLAGGGQFF. CDR3 bases: TGTGCCAGCAGTTCGTCGGGACTAGCGGGAGGTGGGCAGTTCTTC.

The chain employs TRBV29-1 and TRBJ1-4; a possible D gene is TRBD1 (5 bases). The CDR3 is 15 residues long. The germline V gene encodes CDR1 SQVTM and CDR2 ANQGSEA. V lost 4 bases and J 3 bases, leaving 15 bases between the germline ends. This CDR3 is CSVVGQGLSNEKLFF. The DNA of the CDR3 is TGCAGCGTTGTCGGGCAGGGCTTATCTAATGAAAAACTGTTTTTT.

This sequence joins TRBV9 and TRBJ1-2, with D perhaps matching TRBD1 (6 bases). This CDR3 contains 14 residues. Germline CDR1 reads SGDLS; CDR2 reads YYNGEE. V shed 7 bases and J shed 4 bases, with 17 bases lying between them. The chain's CDR3 is CASQRGTGLYGYTF. For the CDR3, the DNA is TGTGCCAGCCAAAGGGGGACCGGCCTCTATGGCTACACCTTC. Supplemented by reference TRBV9 and TRBJ1-2, the full variable domain reads DSGVTQTPKHLITATGQRVTLRCSPRSGDLSVYWYQQSLDQGLQFLIQYYNGEERAKGNILERFSAQQFPDLHSELNLSSLELGDSALYFCASQRGTGLYGYTFGSGTRLTVV.

The chain uses TRBV7-3 and TRBJ1-1; D not certain. The CDR3 extends over 14 amino acids. V was shortened by 1 base and J by 6 bases, with 12 bases between the two germline ends. Germline CDR1 is SGHTA and CDR2 is FQGTGA. In DNA, the CDR3 is TGTGCCAGCAGCTTAAGTGTGGCGTCGGCTGAAGCTTTCTTT. Translating gives CASSLSVASAEAFF.

V and J are TRBV2 and TRBJ1-5, with TRBD1 matching over 8 bases. The CDR3 contains 15 residues. The J segment lost 4 bases and the V segment lost 6 bases, leaving 8 bases of the junction unmatched. Germline V CDR1 and CDR2: SNHLY, FYNNEI. The CDR3 reads CASRGRDRLNQPQHF. CDR3 coding DNA: TGTGCCAGCAGAGGTAGGGACAGGCTGAATCAGCCCCAGCATTTT.

The genes are TRBV29-1 and TRBJ1-4; D not certain. This CDR3 spans 10 amino acids. V was cut by 6 bases and J by 7 bases, with 6 bases left in between. Germline CDR1 SQVTM, CDR2 ANQGSEA. For the CDR3, the DNA is TGCAGCGTCCATGGTGAAAAACTGTTTTTT. It encodes CSVHGEKLFF. The full variable domain, rest sourced from reference TRBV29-1 and TRBJ1-4, is SAVISQKPSRDICQRGTSLTIQCQVDSQVTMMFWYRQQPGQSLTLIATANQGSEATYESGFVIDKFPISRPNLTFSTLTVSNMSPEDSSIYLCSVHGEKLFFGSGTQLSVL.

In its sample, this clone was seen once. This chain uses TRBV9 with TRBJ1-3, with TRBD1 as a possible D gene (6 bases). Germline values: CDR1 SGDLS, CDR2 YYNGEE. The length of the CDR3 is 18 residues. Trimming pared 3 bases from V and 4 bases from J, leaving 23 bases between. The CDR3, as DNA: TGTGCCAGCAGCGGCAACCCCGGGAGGTCAAGGGGGGGAAACACCATATATTTT. Residues: CASSGNPGRSRGGNTIYF.

The DNA for the CDR3 is TGTGCCAGCAGCTTAGAGATTAGCAATCAGCCCCAGCATTTT. This translates into CASSLEISNQPQHF. The J gene is TRBJ1-5, the V gene TRBV7-9, with D hard to call. The length of the CDR3 is 14 residues. V lost 1 base, J lost 0 bases, and 4 bases lay in between. Germline V CDR1 and CDR2: SEHNR, FQNEAQ (reference sequence).

The chain employs TRBV19 and TRBJ1-2, with D maybe TRBD1 (5 bases). Germline CDR1 reads LNHDA; CDR2 reads SQIVND (reference sequence). V lost 4 bases to trimming and J lost 2 bases, with 17 bases between them. The CDR3 contains 16 residues. The CDR3 is CASSTLSGQSNYGYTF. CDR3 DNA sequence: TGTGCCAGTAGTACCCTCTCGGGGCAGTCAAACTATGGCTACACCTTC.

V usage is TRBV9 and J usage is TRBJ1-1; D is unresolved. This CDR3 has 15 amino acids. Looked up from germline, CDR1 is SGDLS and CDR2 is YYNGEE. The V gene lost 0 bases and the J gene lost 1 base, with 10 bases spanning the gap. The DNA of the CDR3 is TGTGCCAGCAGCGTAGGACTAGCTGAGAACACTGAAGCTTTCTTT. This encodes CASSVGLAENTEAFF.

This sequence joins TRBV28 and TRBJ1-2, with TRBD1 matching over 9 bases. The CDR3 is made up of 15 amino acids. Germline lookup yields CDR1 MDHEN and CDR2 SYDVKM. J gave up 8 bases and V 6 bases, and 13 bases lay outside the gene matches. The CDR3 sequence is CASSNSQGARGGYTF. In DNA, the CDR3 is TGTGCCAGCAGCAACTCACAGGGGGCCCGGGGGGGCTACACCTTC.

The chain is built from TRBV5-1 and TRBJ1-2; no clear D gene. V dropped 1 base and J dropped 6 bases, with 19 bases sitting between them. The CDR3 spans 16 residues. CDR1 and CDR2 from the germline V gene are SGHRS and YFSETQ. The CDR3 loop is CASSLNRMRFQDGYTF. The CDR3 DNA follows: TGCGCCAGCAGCTTGAATCGGATGAGATTCCAGGATGGCTACACCTTC. Together with reference TRBV5-1 and TRBJ1-2, the CDR3 gives the full variable domain: KAGVTQTPRYLIKTRGQQVTLSCSPISGHRSVSWYQQTPGQGLQFLFEYFSETQRNKGNFPGRFSGRQFSNSRSEMNVSTLELGDSALYLCASSLNRMRFQDGYTFGSGTRLTVV.

This sequence joins TRBV28 and TRBJ1-1; D not resolved. CDR1 MDHEN and CDR2 SYDVKM come from the germline V gene. The CDR3 contains 13 residues. The ends were cut back, 6 bases at V and 5 bases at J, with 13 bases in the middle. This CDR3 reads CASRSRRWTEAFF. The CDR3 region has the DNA TGTGCCAGCAGGTCTCGGAGATGGACTGAAGCTTTCTTT.

The chain employs TRBV7-3 and TRBJ2-1; D is undetermined. The CDR3 sequence is 15 residues long. Trimming took off 1 base at V and 4 bases at J, with 11 bases between the two ends. Germline CDR1 and CDR2: SGHTA and FQGTGA. Written as DNA, the CDR3 is TGTGCCAGCAGCTTAAGCGGTGGGGTTTACAATGAGCAGTTCTTC. Translated: CASSLSGGVYNEQFF.

The CDR3: CASSLASYGYTF. The CDR3 bases are TGTGCCAGCAGCTTGGCCAGCTATGGCTACACCTTC. V is TRBV5-4 and J is TRBJ1-2; no clear D. Trimming stripped 0 bases from V and 4 bases from J, with 4 bases between. Germline V lookup: CDR1 SGHNT, CDR2 YYREEE (reference sequence). The CDR3 is 12 amino acids.

Comment on this clone: This specimen includes other DNA sequences encoding the same CDR3. This chain joins TRBV7-2 and TRBJ2-7, with 11 bases matching TRBD1. The CDR3 is 15 residues long. From germline, CDR1 is SGHTA and CDR2 FQGNSA. J was trimmed by 3 bases and V by 5 bases; bases with no gene match: 6. CDR3 sequence reads: CASSPGTGGFYEQYF. For the CDR3, the DNA is TGTGCCAGCAGCCCAGGGACAGGGGGATTCTACGAGCAGTACTTC.

The chain recombines TRBV6-6 with TRBJ2-1; D is possibly TRBD2 (5 bases). The V gene lost 2 bases and the J gene lost 6 bases, with 8 bases spanning the gap. Germline V lookup: CDR1 MNHNY, CDR2 SVGAGI (reference sequence). This CDR3 spans 13 amino acids. CDR3 sequence: CASSYTSVNEQFF. The CDR3 region has the DNA TGTGCCAGCAGTTACACTAGTGTCAATGAGCAGTTCTTC.

The chain joins TRBV6-5 to TRBJ2-3; a possible D gene is TRBD1 (6 bases). The CDR3 sequence is 14 residues long. Germline V lookup: CDR1 MNHEY, CDR2 SVGAGI. The V and J ends lost 3 bases and 2 bases respectively, with 9 bases between them. The CDR3 reads CASSYRTDTDTQYF. The DNA for the CDR3 is TGTGCCAGCAGTTATCGGACAGACACAGATACGCAGTATTTT.

Concerning this clone itself: The sample holds other DNA sequences that translate to the same CDR3. The rearrangement uses TRBV4-2 and TRBJ2-1, with D hard to call. The CDR3 is made up of 16 amino acids. Germline V gives CDR1 LGHNA, CDR2 YNFKEQ. Deletions cut 0 bases from V and 7 bases from J, with 16 bases between. CDR3 in amino acids: CASSQDLLAPLNEQFF. The DNA of the CDR3 is TGTGCCAGCAGCCAAGATTTGCTGGCACCTCTTAATGAGCAGTTCTTC.

V and J are TRBV6-5 and TRBJ2-7; 7 bases match TRBD1. The germline V gene has CDR1 MNHEY and CDR2 SVGAGI. Trimming cost V 2 bases and J 2 bases; bases outside gene matches: 6. This CDR3 has 15 residues. CDR3 in DNA: TGTGCCAGCAGTTACGACAGGGTACGCACCTACGAGCAGTACTTC. The encoded protein is CASSYDRVRTYEQYF.

This rearrangement joins TRBV28 to TRBJ1-2; D is uncertain. Germline assignment: CDR1 MDHEN and CDR2 SYDVKM. V lost 5 bases, J lost 5 bases, and 12 bases lay in between. CDR3 length equals 13 residues. The CDR3 region is CASSPNTAYGYTF. The CDR3 coding sequence is TGTGCCAGCAGTCCCAACACGGCGTATGGCTACACCTTC.

At least ten counts were recorded for this clone. J is TRBJ1-5 and V is TRBV4-1; possibly TRBD1 for D (6 bases). V dropped 2 bases and J dropped 6 bases, with 17 bases sitting between them. This CDR3 is 16 amino acids long. Germline V gene data show CDR1 as MGHRA and CDR2 as YSYEKL. The CDR3 loop is CASSQTLTRGPQPQHF. In nucleotides, the CDR3 is TGCGCCAGCAGCCAAACCCTAACCCGGGGGCCTCAGCCCCAGCATTTT.

On this clone: A much larger clonotype is one base distant, so this may be a read error. The chain is built from TRBV2 and TRBJ1-2; 7 nucleotides align to TRBD1. The CDR3 covers 13 residues. V gave up 3 bases and J gave up 2 bases; unmatched junction bases: 0. CDR1 SNHLY and CDR2 FYNNEI come from the germline V gene. CDR3 protein: CASSETGNYGYTF. The DNA for the CDR3 is TGTGCCAGCAGTGAGACAGGGAACTATGGCTACACCTTC.

This clone showed up many times. This chain joins TRBV7-9 and TRBJ1-2; 9 bases fit TRBD1. Germline-derived CDR1 and CDR2 are SEHNR and FQNEAQ (reference sequence). The CDR3 loop spans 15 amino acids. V lost 5 bases, J lost 5 bases, and 9 bases stayed unmatched. The CDR3 nucleotides read TGTGCCAGCAGCCAAGGACAGGGGTTAAGTTATGGCTACACCTTC. It is translated as CASSQGQGLSYGYTF.

This chain links TRBV2 with TRBJ1-1; TRBD1 matches 8 bases. The CDR3 extends over 15 amino acids. J was trimmed by 2 bases and V by 5 bases; bases with no gene match: 7. The germline CDR1 and CDR2 sequences are SNHLY and FYNNEI. CDR3 amino acids: CASSQRTGINTEAFF. The CDR3 DNA is TGTGCCAGCAGTCAACGGACAGGGATAAACACTGAAGCTTTCTTT.